The 14 T cell receptor beta chains reported below all come from one sample, sequenced in a study of beta chain features in type 1 diabetes. Findings and caveats of the study: All four CD4+ subsets of Type 1 diabetes patients contained TCRB CDR3s that were moderately but significantly shorter.

For these TCRs, the target antigens are not known. Expressed TCRB transcripts were sequenced because the isolated RNA had all been reverse transcribed beforehand. The repertoire was sequenced with immunoSEQ multiplex PCR; TCRdb's copy has only in-frame clones and lacks some. The sample lists around 690,000 clones, around an eighth occurring once. The specimen was naive CD4+ T cells from blood. Source of these receptors: a man aged 25-40 years with type 1 diabetes.

The V call is TRBV9, the J call TRBJ2-3; D possibly matches TRBD1 or TRBD2 (5 bases each). Trimming removed 1 base from V and 2 bases from J, with 14 bases in between. CDR3 length equals 16 residues. Germline CDR1 SGDLS, CDR2 YYNGEE. CDR3 amino acids: CASSVSPAGTTDTQYF. Here the CDR3 DNA reads TGTGCCAGCAGCGTATCCCCGGCCGGGACCACAGATACGCAGTATTTT.

This clone occurred a few times. V gene TRBV5-6 combines with J gene TRBJ2-3; 12 bases align to TRBD2. The trim removed 1 base at V and 5 bases at J, leaving 5 bases unmatched. CDR1 SGHDT and CDR2 YYEEEE come from the germline V gene. The CDR3 has 16 residues. The CDR3: CASSLRLAGAGDTQYF. In DNA, the CDR3 is TGTGCCAGCAGCTTGAGACTAGCGGGGGCAGGAGATACGCAGTATTTT.

This clone was seen more than once but under ten times. The V and J genes are TRBV2 and TRBJ2-5, with D possibly being TRBD2 (6 bases). Germline V gene lookup returns CDR1 SNHLY and CDR2 FYNNEI. Trimming cost V 1 base and J 5 bases, with 17 bases left between them. This CDR3 spans 16 amino acids. CDR3 region: CASSEGRDWRSETQYF. The CDR3 DNA sequence: TGTGCCAGCAGTGAAGGGAGGGACTGGAGGTCGGAGACCCAGTACTTC.

This chain links TRBV14 with TRBJ1-6; D not certain. Trimming took off 6 bases at V and 7 bases at J, with 4 bases between the two ends. In germline, CDR1 is SGHDN, CDR2 FVKESK. The CDR3 spans 11 residues. CDR3 DNA: TGTGCCAGCAGTGGGAATTCACCCCTCCACTTT. Amino acid sequence: CASSGNSPLHF. The full variable domain, its missing parts supplied by reference TRBV14 and TRBJ1-6, is EAGVTQFPSHSVIEKGQTVTLRCDPISGHDNLYWYRRVMGKEIKFLLHFVKESKQDESGMPNNRFLAERTGGTYSTLKVQPAELEDSGVYFCASSGNSPLHFGNGTRLTVT.

This chain joins TRBV7-3 and TRBJ2-1, with D possibly being TRBD1 or TRBD2 (6 bases each). The CDR3 extends over 16 amino acids. Trimming removed 7 bases from V and 0 bases from J, with 16 bases in between. The germline V gene encodes CDR1 SGHTA and CDR2 FQGTGA. The CDR3 sequence is CASTNLPGASYNEQFF. The CDR3 DNA reads TGTGCCAGCACCAACCTCCCGGGGGCCTCCTACAATGAGCAGTTCTTC.

In its sample, this clone was seen a few times. This rearrangement joins TRBV30 to TRBJ2-1; no definite D call. Trimming took 3 bases from V and 9 from J, leaving 15 bases between them. The CDR3 totals 13 residues. Germline CDR1 is GTSNPN and CDR2 is SVGIG (reference sequence). As DNA, the CDR3 is TGTGCCTGGAGGTATCCCCCCCGTGTTGAGCAGTTCTTC. Translated: CAWRYPPRVEQFF.

The rearrangement uses TRBV5-4 and TRBJ2-7, with 9 bases that match TRBD2. V shed 3 bases, J shed 3 bases, and the junction held 7 bases outside the gene matches. The CDR3 has 15 amino acids. Germline assignment: CDR1 SGHNT and CDR2 YYREEE (reference sequence). CDR3 protein: CASSYGTSSLYEQYF. The CDR3 DNA follows: TGTGCCAGCAGCTACGGGACTAGCTCCCTCTACGAGCAGTACTTC.

There are a few counts of this clone. The CDR3 protein is CAWREFPRDRIYNEQFF. The CDR3 bases are TGTGCCTGGAGAGAGTTCCCACGGGACAGGATCTACAATGAGCAGTTCTTC. The V and J genes are TRBV30 and TRBJ2-1; 8 bases line up with TRBD1. The V gene end was trimmed by 3 bases and the J gene end by 3 bases; junction bases not matched to a gene: 13. Germline V lookup: CDR1 GTSNPN, CDR2 SVGIG (reference sequence). The CDR3 covers 17 residues. Variable domain in full (rest from reference TRBV30 and TRBJ2-1): SQTIHQWPATLVQPVGSPLSLECTVEGTSNPNLYWYRQAAGRGLQLLFYSVGIGQISSEVPQNLSASRPQDRQFILSSKKLLLSDSGFYLCAWREFPRDRIYNEQFFGPGTRLTVL.

V usage is TRBV7-2 and J usage is TRBJ1-6, with D tentatively TRBD1 (5 bases). Per germline, CDR1 SGHTA and CDR2 FQGNSA. CDR3 length: 17 amino acids. The V gene lost 0 bases and the J gene lost 1 base, with 10 bases spanning the gap. The CDR3 reads CASSLASGGSYNSPLHF. In nucleotides, the CDR3 is TGTGCCAGCAGCTTAGCGAGTGGGGGATCCTATAATTCACCCCTCCACTTT.

This clone has more than one count but fewer than ten. The V call is TRBV27, the J call TRBJ2-7, with TRBD1 identical over 8 bases. V trimming: 3 bases; J trimming: 3 bases; junction bases outside the gene matches: 4. The V gene's germline CDR1 is MNHEY and CDR2 SMNVEV (reference sequence). The CDR3 length is 14 residues. CDR3 in DNA: TGTGCCAGCAGTTTCCAGGGGGCCAGCTACGAGCAGTACTTC. Its translation is CASSFQGASYEQYF.

This clone was found a few times. V and J are TRBV5-1 and TRBJ2-7; 10 bases fit TRBD1. Germline V CDR1 and CDR2: SGHRS, YFSETQ. The CDR3 runs to 14 residues. Trimming cost V 4 bases and J 3 bases; bases outside gene matches: 4. This CDR3 reads CASSLRDRGYEQYF. CDR3 DNA sequence: TGCGCCAGCAGCCTAAGGGACAGGGGCTACGAGCAGTACTTC.

In this sample, this clone turned up a few times. The CDR3 loop reads CASSVALQETQYF. CDR3 in DNA: TGTGCCTCCTCCGTGGCCTTACAAGAGACCCAGTACTTC. The chain employs TRBV30 and TRBJ2-5; D is unclear. From germline, CDR1 is GTSNPN and CDR2 SVGIG (reference sequence). The CDR3 covers 13 residues. V shed 7 bases and J shed 2 bases, with 14 bases lying between them.

This clone occurred a few times. The rearrangement joins TRBV14 to TRBJ2-3; D gene ambiguous. Trimming cost V 4 bases and J 5 bases, with 10 bases left between them. The CDR3 spans 13 residues. The germline V gene has CDR1 SGHDN and CDR2 FVKESK. The CDR3 loop is CASSRLRVDTQYF. CDR3 nucleotides: TGTGCCAGCAGCCGTCTTAGGGTAGATACGCAGTATTTT.

The chain links TRBV7-2 to TRBJ2-1; D is perhaps TRBD1 (6 bases). CDR3 length: 16 residues. Germline CDR1 SGHTA, CDR2 FQGNSA. Trimming left V 6 bases short and J 9 bases short, with 24 bases between. CDR3 loop: CASRRAGEKRWSEQFF. CDR3 DNA: TGTGCCAGCAGACGAGCAGGGGAGAAACGGTGGAGTGAGCAGTTCTTC.